Listed below are T cell receptor beta chains from one sample, sequenced in a study of cytomegalovirus exposure and HLA in healthy donors. Assay used: immunoSEQ multiplex PCR; TCRdb lists only in-frame clones, some missing. The sample has just over 200,000 clones, 70% seen once; the top ten hold about 2.8%. The sequencing sample was made of PBMCs. The receptor source for this set is a man aged 35 to 55 in good health and CMV-seropositive. Both conserved end residues are trimmed from each CDR3. The size entry is marked missing in some rows and otherwise reads once, few, many or a size class.

CDR3 protein,CDR3 length,clone size,J gene,V gene
ASSLNSPFHSGANVLT,16,NA,TRBJ2-6,TRBV7-9
ASSGSPGNTEAF,12,NA,TRBJ1-1,TRBV5-1
ASSATGNSGNTIY,13,few,TRBJ1-3,TRBV6-1
ASSLGTALGGGFTDTQY,17,few,TRBJ2-3,TRBV5-1
AISVKNTEAF,10,NA,TRBJ1-1,TRBV10-3
ASSEALGRNQPQH,13,once,TRBJ1-5,TRBV6-1
ASRRWSGTNNSPLH,14,NA,TRBJ1-6,TRBV19
ASSQGQRSGKLF,12,once,TRBJ1-4,TRBV7-9
ASRHGGAHTGELF,13,few,TRBJ2-2,TRBV2
ASSSLRTGGGSPLH,14,NA,TRBJ1-6,TRBV27
ASSMQASSGNTIY,13,NA,TRBJ1-3,TRBV19
ASSLVTGGSYEQY,13,NA,TRBJ2-7,TRBV7-2
ASSEDRGHYNEQF,13,once,TRBJ2-1,TRBV2
ASSPDRGLTDTQY,13,NA,TRBJ2-3,TRBV5-1
ASSLAGGQGHYSNQPQH,17,NA,TRBJ1-5,TRBV7-8
ASSIETRQTQY,11,NA,TRBJ2-5,TRBV19
ASSWSDTQY,9,NA,TRBJ2-3,TRBV7-9
ASSEQGAHSGELF,13,NA,TRBJ2-2,TRBV7-2
ASTPNGGVSFQPQH,14,NA,TRBJ1-5,TRBV28
ASSYSAGQQSYEQY,14,once,TRBJ2-7,TRBV6-5
ASSFLYRRDTGELF,14,NA,TRBJ2-2,TRBV5-8
ASSLARLAVISNTGELF,17,NA,TRBJ2-2,TRBV5-1
SSSSLTVSEPQH,12,NA,TRBJ1-5,TRBV7-9
ASSLGQNQPQH,11,NA,TRBJ1-5,TRBV28
ASRLTSEETGELF,13,NA,TRBJ2-2,TRBV2
ASSGTNEGPTGELF,14,few,TRBJ2-2,TRBV5-1
ASSLTPQGQPQH,12,once,TRBJ1-5,TRBV27
SVGGDSGSYGYT,12,NA,TRBJ1-2,TRBV29-1
ASGPSGGWTGELF,13,few,TRBJ2-2,TRBV7-6
ASNGRGLYEQY,11,NA,TRBJ2-7,TRBV2
ASSDRTTSSPLH,12,NA,TRBJ1-6,TRBV2
ASTFFLVSEQY,11,NA,TRBJ2-7,TRBV7-9
ASSLIPDEQY,10,NA,TRBJ2-7,TRBV5-1
ASGLAGDDEQY,11,NA,TRBJ2-7,TRBV5-1
ASSAEGDNQPQH,12,NA,TRBJ1-5,TRBV6-4
ASSRTGTASPVFYGYT,16,NA,TRBJ1-2,TRBV18
ASSPRGGVGTGELF,14,NA,TRBJ2-2,TRBV7-8
ASSPDSNPEAF,11,NA,TRBJ1-1,TRBV5-6
ASAEPATRKNTEAF,14,NA,TRBJ1-1,TRBV19
ASSPGYSGFGKETQY,15,NA,TRBJ2-5,TRBV7-9
ASSRGTAAYNEQF,13,few,TRBJ2-1,TRBV11-1
ASSNPTGGGEQF,12,NA,TRBJ2-1,TRBV5-1
ASSSRQGTNTEAF,13,NA,TRBJ1-1,TRBV5-1
ASSPTTGTGNTIY,13,few,TRBJ1-3,TRBV5-4
ASSLRRSGLNNQPQH,15,NA,TRBJ1-5,TRBV5-6
ASGDRVNYGYT,11,few,TRBJ1-2,TRBV6-5
ASGLEIVTGEQF,12,NA,TRBJ2-1,TRBV12-5
ASSPSGRTSYEQY,13,few,TRBJ2-7,TRBV28
ASSSLGTSGGTFVTDTQY,18,NA,TRBJ2-3,TRBV13
ASSSSGTGLI,10,few,TRBJ2-1,TRBV11-2
ASSIDEGWYGYT,12,once,TRBJ1-2,TRBV19
ASSIVGGGAGETQY,14,NA,TRBJ2-5,TRBV5-6
ASSFFGTQTYEQY,13,NA,TRBJ2-7,TRBV7-2
ASSTGQGVGTLH,12,NA,TRBJ1-6,TRBV6-5
ASSLGAKRGGYEQY,14,NA,TRBJ2-7,TRBV5-1
ASSHSRPSGQPQH,13,NA,TRBJ1-5,TRBV4-1
ASREGAQSNQPQH,13,NA,TRBJ1-5,TRBV5-1
ASSPLGQRSGNTIY,14,NA,TRBJ1-3,TRBV7-8
ASRIVSANEQY,11,NA,TRBJ2-7,TRBV9
ASSGRQGWSDEQY,13,NA,NA,TRBV27